Shown below are 28 T cell receptor beta chains from a single sample sequenced in a study of glioma-infiltrating T cells. The iRepertoire nested amplicon-rescue multiplex PCR amplified TCR alpha and beta CDR3s from RNA. TCRdb independently ran MiXCR on the multiplex PCR reads; one entry per CDR3 protein. This sample has some 180,000 distinct CDR3 sequences, with about 32% found just once. The sequenced material came from glioma tissue, nonneoplastic brain tissue, or PBMCs (not recorded which). Receptors originate from a human donor with low-grade glioma or glioblastoma, undergoing nonglioma brain surgery, or in good health (not recorded which).

The chain has TRBV28 and TRBJ1-2; 7 bases are shared with TRBD1. Unmatched junction bases numbered 8, after V lost 6 bases and J lost 7 bases. CDR1 is MDHEN and CDR2 is SYDVKM in the germline V gene. The CDR3 runs 13 residues. The CDR3 region is CASSPDRVSGYTF. The CDR3, as DNA: TGTGCCAGCAGCCCTGACAGGGTAAGTGGCTACACCTTC.

The J gene is TRBJ1-1, the V gene TRBV24-1; D unclear. There are 15 residues in the CDR3. V lost 2 bases and J 5 bases, leaving 14 bases between the germline ends. Looked up from germline, CDR1 is KGHDR and CDR2 is SFDVKD. The DNA of the CDR3 is TGTGCCACCAGTGATTCATTGTGGGGTAGGACTGAAGCTTTCTTT. As protein: CATSDSLWGRTEAFF.

The DNA of the CDR3 is TGTGCCAGCAGTGACGGCTTTCCGCCCCAGCATTTT. Translated, it gives CASSDGFPPQHF. The chain links TRBV6-1 to TRBJ1-5; D not certain. CDR1 is MNHNS and CDR2 is SASEGT in the germline V gene. This CDR3 spans 12 amino acids. V was pared by 3 bases and J by 9 bases, with 9 bases between.

This clonotype was seen many times. CDR3 loop: CASSKQTGSNQPQHF. The CDR3 DNA follows: TGTGCCAGCAGCAAACAGACAGGCAGCAATCAGCCCCAGCATTTT. The chain recombines TRBV7-2 with TRBJ1-5; TRBD1 might be the D (6 bases). CDR3 length: 15 residues. Germline CDR1 and CDR2: SGHTA and FQGNSA. V gave up 5 bases and J gave up 1 base, with 12 bases separating them.

Of note for this clonotype: This may stem from a read error, because a much larger clone lies one nucleotide away. CDR3 DNA: TGCAGTGCTAGGGAGACTAGCGGGTTCTCCTACGAGCGGTACTTC. Translating it yields CSARETSGFSYERYF. V usage is TRBV20-1 and J usage is TRBJ2-7; TRBD2 matches at 10 bases. Per germline, CDR1 DFQATT and CDR2 SNEGSKA (reference sequence). The CDR3 sequence is 15 residues long.

There are a few counts of this clonotype. Since the CDR3 does not end with the conserved phenylalanine or tryptophan, this likely comes from a read error. This chain links TRBV6-2 or TRBV6-3 with TRBJ2-5; TRBD2 agrees at 7 bases. V lost 11 bases and J lost 4; bases outside the gene matches: 13. This CDR3 has 14 residues. Germline V gene sequence: CDR1 MNHEY, CDR2 SVGEGT. The CDR3 loop reads CASAGLAELETQYL. CDR3 nucleotide sequence: TGTGCCTCCGCGGGGCTAGCGGAGCTAGAGACCCAGTACCTC.

Only one count was recorded for this clonotype. A read error may be the cause here, since a much bigger clone is one base away. The genes are TRBV7-6 and TRBJ1-3; no clear D gene. The CDR3 contains 15 residues. CDR1 SGHVS and CDR2 FNYEAQ come from the germline V gene. Trimming shortened V by 5 bases and J by 4 bases, and 15 bases separated the two germline ends. CDR3 sequence reads: CASSQNAGSGNTIYF. DNA of the CDR3: TGTGCCAGCAGCCAAAACGCGGGGTCAGGAAACACCATATATTTT. The full variable domain, in which reference TRBV7-6 and TRBJ1-3 provide the parts outside the CDR3, is GAGVSQSPRYKVTKRGQDVALRCDPISGHVSLYWYRQALGQGPEFLTYFNYEAQQDKSGLPNDRFSAERPEGSISTLTIQRTEQRDSAMYRCASSQNAGSGNTIYFGEGSWLTVV.

This clonotype showed up many times. The chain links TRBV20-1 to TRBJ2-5; TRBD2 matches at 14 bases. This CDR3 is 15 amino acids long. V shed 0 bases and J 4 bases; nucleotides not matched to a gene: 1. Germline assignment: CDR1 DFQATT and CDR2 SNEGSKA (reference sequence). The CDR3 loop reads CSARDGTSGRETQYF. CDR3 bases: TGCAGTGCTAGAGACGGGACTAGCGGGAGAGAGACCCAGTACTTC.

The gene calls are TRBV7-2 and TRBJ2-7; D gene ambiguous. The CDR3 sequence is 13 residues long. The germline V and J ends were trimmed by 5 bases and 9 bases, with 17 bases remaining between them. Germline lookup yields CDR1 SGHTA and CDR2 FQGNSA. Here the CDR3 DNA reads TGTGCCAGCAGCACCCAAAGCACAGATACGCAGTACTTC. Its protein product is CASSTQSTDTQYF.

This clonotype was picked up a small number of times. This chain joins TRBV12-3 or TRBV12-4 and TRBJ1-4; D perhaps matches TRBD1 (5 bases). The CDR3 has 16 amino acids. V was clipped by 0 bases and J by 5 bases, with 13 bases between them. CDR3 protein: CASSLAPGLMNEKLFF. Here the CDR3 DNA reads TGTGCCAGCAGTTTAGCCCCGGGACTGATGAATGAAAAACTGTTTTTT.

This clonotype has ten or more counts. This rearrangement joins TRBV6-2 or TRBV6-3 to TRBJ2-3; tentative D call: TRBD2 (5 bases). Germline loops: CDR1 MNHEY, CDR2 SVGEGT. The germline V and J ends were trimmed by 6 bases and 0 bases, with 19 bases remaining between them. The CDR3 extends over 17 amino acids. The CDR3 DNA follows: TGTGCCAGCAGCCCACCCGGGGTAGCACAAAGCACAGATACGCAGTATTTT. Amino acids: CASSPPGVAQSTDTQYF.

On this clonotype: It may be a read error: a sequence one base away is much more abundant. The V gene is TRBV3-1, the J gene TRBJ1-2, with D possibly being TRBD1 (6 bases). The CDR3 is made up of 15 amino acids. CDR1 is LGHDT and CDR2 is YNNKEL in the germline V gene (reference sequence). V was shortened by 9 bases and J by 3 bases, with 20 bases between the two germline ends. DNA of the CDR3: TGTGCCAGAAGAGCGACAACGGAGGGGGACTATGGCTACACCTTC. It encodes CARRATTEGDYGYTF. Based on the CDR3 plus reference TRBV3-1 and TRBJ1-2, the full variable domain is DTAVSQTPKYLVTQMGNDKSIKCEQNLGHDTMYWYKQDSKKFLKIMFSYNNKELIINETVPNRFSPKSPDKAHLNLHINSLELGDSAVYFCARRATTEGDYGYTFGSGTRLTVV.

This clonotype has just a few counts. The V gene is TRBV9, the J gene TRBJ2-3; 8 positions match TRBD1. The CDR3 consists of 15 residues. Germline CDR1 reads SGDLS; CDR2 reads YYNGEE. The V and J ends lost 1 base and 0 bases, in that order; junction bases with no gene match: 1. CDR3 DNA: TGTGCCAGCAGCGTATACAGGGGGAGCACAGATACGCAGTATTTT. Its protein is CASSVYRGSTDTQYF. The whole variable domain, filled in from reference TRBV9 and TRBJ2-3, reads DSGVTQTPKHLITATGQRVTLRCSPRSGDLSVYWYQQSLDQGLQFLIQYYNGEERAKGNILERFSAQQFPDLHSELNLSSLELGDSALYFCASSVYRGSTDTQYFGPGTRLTVL.

In its sample, this clonotype was seen many times. The rearrangement joins TRBV11-2 to TRBJ1-2; D gene uncertain. In germline, CDR1 is SGHAT, CDR2 FQNNGV. V was trimmed by 6 bases and J by 0 bases, leaving 11 bases between them. The CDR3 runs to 14 residues. The CDR3 DNA reads TGTGCCAGCAGACGCGGATACTCTAACTATGGCTACACCTTC. This codes for CASRRGYSNYGYTF.

This clonotype was observed a few times. This chain connects TRBV10-3 to TRBJ2-5, with 13 nucleotides matching TRBD2. CDR3 length: 16 amino acids. Losses at the gene ends were 2 bases for V and 4 bases for J; bases not matched to a gene: 4. Germline V gene sequence: CDR1 ENHRY, CDR2 SYGVKD. As DNA, the CDR3 is TGTGCCATCAGTGAGACTAGCGGGAGGGCCGGAGAGACCCAGTACTTC. Amino acid sequence: CAISETSGRAGETQYF.

This clonotype was observed a handful of times. V is TRBV7-2 and J is TRBJ2-1; 9 bases fit TRBD1. From germline, CDR1 is SGHTA and CDR2 FQGNSA. J gave up 2 bases and V 3 bases, and 2 bases lay outside the gene matches. The CDR3 consists of 15 residues. The CDR3 DNA is TGTGCCAGCAGCTTGACAGGGGGTCCCTACAATGAGCAGTTCTTC. As protein: CASSLTGGPYNEQFF.

This clonotype was picked up many times. The chain employs TRBV29-1 and TRBJ2-2; perhaps D is TRBD1 or TRBD2 (5 bases each). The CDR3 sequence is 15 residues long. Germline CDR1 and CDR2: SQVTM and ANQGSEA. V gave up 7 bases and J gave up 2 bases, with 17 bases separating them. CDR3 nucleotides: TGCAGCGCGGGACCAACCGGGACCAACACCGGGGAGCTGTTTTTT. It yields the protein CSAGPTGTNTGELFF.

The chain carries TRBV29-1 and TRBJ2-5; D may be TRBD2 (6 bases). There are 17 residues in the CDR3. Trimming left V 5 bases short and J 1 base short, with 23 bases between. From germline, CDR1 is SQVTM and CDR2 ANQGSEA. The CDR3 coding sequence is TGCAGCGTTTCAGTTCCCCCATTCGGGAGCCCCCAAGAGACCCAGTACTTC. This codes for CSVSVPPFGSPQETQYF.

As to this clonotype: Lacking the conserved final phenylalanine or tryptophan, this CDR3 likely reflects a read error. The DNA is left out, because the CDR3 cannot be placed on it with certainty; the CDR3 is given as TCRdb lists it. This rearrangement joins TRBV5-8 to TRBJ2-3; the table calls TRBD1, which could not be checked here. The CDR3 is 22 amino acids in total, end residues counted. Germline V gene lookup returns CDR1 SGHTS and CDR2 YDEGEE. The CDR3 loop is CAPGGAGRGQGMGTGGTDTQEV.

This clonotype was seen at least ten times. V and J are TRBV5-4 and TRBJ2-3, with D perhaps TRBD1 (6 bases). This CDR3 spans 13 amino acids. CDR1 is SGHNT, CDR2 YYREEE, per germline (reference sequence). V was cut by 4 bases and J by 2 bases, with 8 bases left in between. CDR3 region: CASSGQITDTQYF. CDR3 coding DNA: TGTGCCAGCAGCGGACAGATCACAGATACGCAGTATTTT.

The CDR3 bases are TGCGCCAGCAGCCAAGTCGGGACTAGCGGGGCCACAGATACGCAGTATTTT. Its protein is CASSQVGTSGATDTQYF. The chain carries TRBV4-1 and TRBJ2-3; 13 positions agree with TRBD2. The germline gives CDR1 MGHRA, CDR2 YSYEKL. Losses at the gene ends were 1 base for V and 2 bases for J; bases not matched to a gene: 3. This CDR3 is built from 17 residues.

This clonotype was seen more than once but under ten times. The J gene is TRBJ2-5, the V gene TRBV29-1; D is perhaps TRBD1 (5 bases). The CDR3 contains 13 residues. Trimming pared 1 base from V and 5 bases from J, leaving 11 bases between. Per the germline V gene, CDR1 is SQVTM and CDR2 is ANQGSEA. The CDR3 DNA reads as TGCAGCGTTGAAGGGACAAAAGGCGAGACCCAGTACTTC. It yields the protein CSVEGTKGETQYF.

The rearrangement links TRBV19 to TRBJ2-7; D not certain. Germline V CDR1 and CDR2: LNHDA, SQIVND (reference sequence). The CDR3 has 12 residues. The V gene lost 4 bases and the J gene lost 2 bases, with 6 bases spanning the gap. The CDR3 region is CASSTGPYEQYF. The CDR3 DNA follows: TGTGCCAGTAGTACAGGACCCTACGAGCAGTACTTC.

About this clonotype: A read error is likely, as this CDR3 ends without the conserved phenylalanine or tryptophan. The V and J genes are TRBV18 and TRBJ2-1; D ambiguous. Germline V lookup: CDR1 KGHSH, CDR2 LQKENI. With 5 bases removed from V and 2 bases from J, the gap between germline ends came to 16 bases. This CDR3 region has 16 residues. Here the CDR3 reads CASSADLSSPYNEQFL. CDR3 coding DNA: TGTGCCAGCTCAGCGGATCTTAGTAGCCCCTACAATGAGCAGTTCCTC.

The V call is TRBV30, the J call TRBJ1-5; no reliable D call. The CDR3 totals 15 residues. Trimming left V 2 bases short and J 3 bases short, with 14 bases between. Germline V gives CDR1 GTSNPN, CDR2 SVGIG (reference sequence). The CDR3 loop reads CAWSPPGTNNQPQHF. CDR3 nucleotides: TGTGCCTGGAGTCCCCCGGGAACGAACAATCAGCCCCAGCATTTT.

As to this clonotype: A read error is possible here, since a much larger clone lies one base away. The chain carries TRBV19 and TRBJ1-2, with 8 bases matching TRBD1. V shed 9 bases and J 4 bases; nucleotides not matched to a gene: 7. This CDR3 contains 13 residues. Germline values: CDR1 LNHDA, CDR2 SQIVND (reference sequence). This CDR3 reads CASEDREVYGYTF. Here the CDR3 DNA reads TGTGCCAGCGAGGACAGGGAGGTCTATGGCTACACCTTC. The full variable domain, with the rest looked up from reference TRBV19 and TRBJ1-2, is DGGITQSPKYLFRKEGQNVTLSCEQNLNHDAMYWYRQDPGQGLRLIYYSQIVNDFQKGDIAEGYSVSREKKESFPLTVTSAQKNPTAFYLCASEDREVYGYTFGSGTRLTVV.

This clonotype was counted at least ten times. This chain links TRBV4-1 with TRBJ2-5; D remains ambiguous. The germline V gene has CDR1 MGHRA and CDR2 YSYEKL. Trimming took off 3 bases at V and 1 base at J, with 9 bases between the two ends. This CDR3 has 14 amino acids. In nucleotides, the CDR3 is TGCGCCAGCAGCCAGAACAATGTCCAAGAGACCCAGTACTTC. Amino acids: CASSQNNVQETQYF.

This clonotype has just a few counts. Here the CDR3 reads CASNGRRGAGGQETQYF. CDR3 DNA sequence: TGTGCCAGCAACGGAAGACGGGGGGCCGGGGGGCAAGAGACCCAGTACTTC. The V call is TRBV14, the J call TRBJ2-5, with a weak D call TRBD2 (7 bases). CDR1 is SGHDN, CDR2 FVKESK, per germline. The CDR3 is 17 residues long. The ends were cut back, 7 bases at V and 2 bases at J, with 23 bases in the middle.